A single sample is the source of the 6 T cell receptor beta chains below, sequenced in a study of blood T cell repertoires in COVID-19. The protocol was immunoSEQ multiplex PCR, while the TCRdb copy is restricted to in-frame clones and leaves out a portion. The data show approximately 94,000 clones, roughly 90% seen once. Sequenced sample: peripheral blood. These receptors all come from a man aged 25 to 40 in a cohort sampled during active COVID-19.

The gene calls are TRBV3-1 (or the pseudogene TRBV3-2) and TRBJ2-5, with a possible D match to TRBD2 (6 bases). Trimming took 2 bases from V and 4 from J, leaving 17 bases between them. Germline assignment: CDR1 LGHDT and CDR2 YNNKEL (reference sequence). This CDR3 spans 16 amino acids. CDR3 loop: CASSQLPGEIGETQYF. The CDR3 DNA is TGTGCCAGCAGCCAACTCCCGGGGGAGATCGGAGAGACCCAGTACTTC.

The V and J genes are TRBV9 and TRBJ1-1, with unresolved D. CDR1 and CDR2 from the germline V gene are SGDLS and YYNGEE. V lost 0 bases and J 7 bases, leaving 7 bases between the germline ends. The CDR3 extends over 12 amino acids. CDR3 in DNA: TGTGCCAGCAGCGTAGAAGGCGGTGAAGCTTTCTTT. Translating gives CASSVEGGEAFF.

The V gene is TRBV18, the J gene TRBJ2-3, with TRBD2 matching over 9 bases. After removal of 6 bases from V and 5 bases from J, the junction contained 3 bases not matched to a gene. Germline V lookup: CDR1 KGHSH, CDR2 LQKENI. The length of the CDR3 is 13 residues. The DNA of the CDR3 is TGTGCCAGCTCTGTTAGCGGGGGAGATACGCAGTATTTT. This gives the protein CASSVSGGDTQYF.

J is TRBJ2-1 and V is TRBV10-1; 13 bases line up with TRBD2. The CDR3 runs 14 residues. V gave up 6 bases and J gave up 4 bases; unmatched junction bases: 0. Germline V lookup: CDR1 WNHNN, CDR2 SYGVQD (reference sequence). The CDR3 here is CASRLAGGYNEQFF. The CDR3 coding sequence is TGCGCCAGCAGACTAGCGGGGGGGTACAATGAGCAGTTCTTC.

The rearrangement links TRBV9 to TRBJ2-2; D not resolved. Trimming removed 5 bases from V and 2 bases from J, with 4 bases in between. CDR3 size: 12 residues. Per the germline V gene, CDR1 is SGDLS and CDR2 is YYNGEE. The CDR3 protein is CASRANTGELFF. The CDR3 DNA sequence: TGTGCCAGCAGGGCAAACACCGGGGAGCTGTTTTTT.

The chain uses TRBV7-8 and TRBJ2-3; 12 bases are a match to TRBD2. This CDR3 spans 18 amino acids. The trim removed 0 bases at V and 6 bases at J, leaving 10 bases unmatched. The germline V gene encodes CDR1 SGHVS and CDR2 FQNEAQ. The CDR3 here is CASSLAVVLAGGPDTQYF. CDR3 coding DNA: TGTGCCAGCAGCTTAGCTGTCGTCCTAGCGGGGGGGCCGGATACGCAGTATTTT.